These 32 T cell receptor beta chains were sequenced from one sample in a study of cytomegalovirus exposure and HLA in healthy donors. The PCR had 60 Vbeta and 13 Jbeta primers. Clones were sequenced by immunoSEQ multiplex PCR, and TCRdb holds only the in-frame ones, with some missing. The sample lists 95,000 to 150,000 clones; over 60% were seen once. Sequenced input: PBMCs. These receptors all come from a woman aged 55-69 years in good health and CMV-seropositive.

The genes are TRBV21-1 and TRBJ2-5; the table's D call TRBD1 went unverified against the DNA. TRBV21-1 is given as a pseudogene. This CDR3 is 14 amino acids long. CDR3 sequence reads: CASRRGRGIETQYF. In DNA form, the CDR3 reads TGTGCCAGCAGGCGTGGCAGGGGAATAGAGACCCAGTACTTC.

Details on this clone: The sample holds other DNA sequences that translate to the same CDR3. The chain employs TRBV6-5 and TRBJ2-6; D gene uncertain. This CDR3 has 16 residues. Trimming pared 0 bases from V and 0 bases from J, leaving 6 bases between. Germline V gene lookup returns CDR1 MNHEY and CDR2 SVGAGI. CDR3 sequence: CASSYSRSSGANVLTF. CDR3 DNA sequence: TGTGCCAGCAGTTACTCGAGGAGCTCTGGGGCCAACGTCCTGACTTTC.

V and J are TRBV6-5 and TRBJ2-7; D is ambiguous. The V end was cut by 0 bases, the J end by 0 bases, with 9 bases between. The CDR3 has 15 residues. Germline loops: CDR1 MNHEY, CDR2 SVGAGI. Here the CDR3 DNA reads TGTGCCAGCAGTTACTCGTACTACGACTCCTACGAGCAGTACTTC. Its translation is CASSYSYYDSYEQYF.

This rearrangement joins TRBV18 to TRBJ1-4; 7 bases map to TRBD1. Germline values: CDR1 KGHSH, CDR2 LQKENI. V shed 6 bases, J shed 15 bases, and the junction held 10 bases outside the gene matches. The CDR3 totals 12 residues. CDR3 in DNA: TGTGCCAGCTCCCCAGACAGGGCGTTATTGTTTTTT. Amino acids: CASSPDRALLFF.

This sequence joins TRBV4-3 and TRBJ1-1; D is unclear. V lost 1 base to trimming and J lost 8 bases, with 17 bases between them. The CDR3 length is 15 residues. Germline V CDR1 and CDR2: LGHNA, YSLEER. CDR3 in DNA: TGCGCCAGCAGCCAAGGCGCGCGGGCACAAAGGGAAGCTTTCTTT. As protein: CASSQGARAQREAFF.

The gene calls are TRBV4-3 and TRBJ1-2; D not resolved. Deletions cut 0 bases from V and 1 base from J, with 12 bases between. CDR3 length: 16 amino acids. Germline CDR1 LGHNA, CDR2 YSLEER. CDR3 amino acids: CASSQDLRRDNYGYTF. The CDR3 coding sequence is TGCGCCAGCAGCCAAGATCTAAGGAGGGATAACTATGGCTACACCTTC.

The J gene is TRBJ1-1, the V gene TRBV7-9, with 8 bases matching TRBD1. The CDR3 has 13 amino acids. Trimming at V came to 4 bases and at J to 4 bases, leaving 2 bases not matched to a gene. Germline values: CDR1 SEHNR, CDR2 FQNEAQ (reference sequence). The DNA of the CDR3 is TGTGCCAGCAGCTGGGGACAGGCCACTGAAGCTTTCTTT. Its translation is CASSWGQATEAFF.

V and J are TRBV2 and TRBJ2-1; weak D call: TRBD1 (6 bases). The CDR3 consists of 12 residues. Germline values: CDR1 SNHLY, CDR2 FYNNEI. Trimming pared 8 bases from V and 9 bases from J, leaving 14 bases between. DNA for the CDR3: TGTGCCAGCGTACAGGGTTGGAGTGAGCAGTTCTTC. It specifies CASVQGWSEQFF. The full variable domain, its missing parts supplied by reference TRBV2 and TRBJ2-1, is EPEVTQTPSHQVTQMGQEVILRCVPISNHLYFYWYRQILGQKVEFLVSFYNNEISEKSEIFDDQFSVERPDGSNFTLKIRSTKLEDSAMYFCASVQGWSEQFFGPGTRLTVL.

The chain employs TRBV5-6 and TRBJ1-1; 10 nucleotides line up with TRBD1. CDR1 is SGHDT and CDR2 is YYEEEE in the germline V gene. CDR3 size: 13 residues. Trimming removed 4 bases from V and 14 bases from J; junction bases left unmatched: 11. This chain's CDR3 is CASSNRPDRGGFF. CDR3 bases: TGTGCCAGCAGCAATCGACCGGACAGGGGGGGATTCTTT.

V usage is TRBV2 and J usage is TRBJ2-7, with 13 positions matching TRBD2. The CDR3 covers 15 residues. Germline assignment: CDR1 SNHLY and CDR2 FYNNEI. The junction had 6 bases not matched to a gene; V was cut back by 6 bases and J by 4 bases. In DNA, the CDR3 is TGTGCCAGCAGCTCGGGACTAGCGGGAATGTACGAGCAGTACTTC. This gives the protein CASSSGLAGMYEQYF.

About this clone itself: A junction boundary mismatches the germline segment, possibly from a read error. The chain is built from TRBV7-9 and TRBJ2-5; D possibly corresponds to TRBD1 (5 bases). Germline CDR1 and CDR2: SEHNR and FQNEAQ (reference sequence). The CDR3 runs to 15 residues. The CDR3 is CSSSSAGHSQETQYF. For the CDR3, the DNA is TGTTCCAGCAGTTCAGCAGGACACTCCCAAGAGACCCAGTACTTC.

CDR3 sequence: CASSLRLTTYEQYF. The CDR3 coding sequence is TGTGCCAGCAGCCTCAGACTCACTACCTACGAGCAGTACTTC. The chain combines TRBV11-2 with TRBJ2-7; D gene uncertain. The CDR3 runs to 14 residues. With 5 bases removed from V and 2 bases from J, the gap between germline ends came to 13 bases. The germline V gene encodes CDR1 SGHAT and CDR2 FQNNGV.

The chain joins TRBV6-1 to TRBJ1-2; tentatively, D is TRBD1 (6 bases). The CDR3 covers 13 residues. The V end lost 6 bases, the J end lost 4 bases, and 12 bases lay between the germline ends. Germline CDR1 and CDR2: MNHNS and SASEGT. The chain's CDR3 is CASRTDRLYGYTF. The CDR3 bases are TGTGCCAGCAGAACAGACAGGCTCTATGGCTACACCTTC.

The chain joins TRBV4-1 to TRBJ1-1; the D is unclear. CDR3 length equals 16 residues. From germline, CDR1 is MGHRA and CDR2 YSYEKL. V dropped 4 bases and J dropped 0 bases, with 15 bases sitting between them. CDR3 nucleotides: TGCGCCAGCAGCCCGCGGGCGGCGGCCATGAACACTGAAGCTTTCTTT. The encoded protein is CASSPRAAAMNTEAFF.

The CDR3 DNA is TGTGCCAGCACCCTGGGGACAGCCCACTACGAGCAGTACTTC. Its protein is CASTLGTAHYEQYF. The gene calls are TRBV21-1 and TRBJ2-7; the listed D gene, TRBD1, was not tested against the DNA. TRBV21-1 is recorded as a pseudogene. The CDR3 contains 14 residues.

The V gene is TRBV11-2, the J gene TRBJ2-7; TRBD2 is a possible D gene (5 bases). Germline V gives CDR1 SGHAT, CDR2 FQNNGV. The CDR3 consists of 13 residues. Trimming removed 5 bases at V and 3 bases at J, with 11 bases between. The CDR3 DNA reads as TGTGCCAGCAGCGTAGCGCGAGACTACGAGCAGTACTTC. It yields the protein CASSVARDYEQYF. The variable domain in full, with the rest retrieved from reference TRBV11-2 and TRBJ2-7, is EAGVAQSPRYKIIEKRQSVAFWCNPISGHATLYWYQQILGQGPKLLIQFQNNGVVDDSQLPKDRFSAERLKGVDSTLKIQPAKLEDSAVYLCASSVARDYEQYFGPGTRLTVT.

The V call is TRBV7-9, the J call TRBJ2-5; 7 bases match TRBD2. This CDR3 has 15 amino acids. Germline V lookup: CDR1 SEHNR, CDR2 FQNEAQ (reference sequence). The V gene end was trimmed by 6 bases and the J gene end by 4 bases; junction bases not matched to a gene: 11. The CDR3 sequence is CASRPSGGKGETQYF. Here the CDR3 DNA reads TGTGCCAGCAGACCATCGGGGGGTAAAGGAGAGACCCAGTACTTC.

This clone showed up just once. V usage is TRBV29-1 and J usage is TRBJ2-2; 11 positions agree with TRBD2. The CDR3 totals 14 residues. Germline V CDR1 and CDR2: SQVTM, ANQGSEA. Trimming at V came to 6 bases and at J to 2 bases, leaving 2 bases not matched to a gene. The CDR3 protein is CSVGTSGNTGELFF. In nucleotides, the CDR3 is TGCAGCGTAGGGACTAGCGGTAACACCGGGGAGCTGTTTTTT.

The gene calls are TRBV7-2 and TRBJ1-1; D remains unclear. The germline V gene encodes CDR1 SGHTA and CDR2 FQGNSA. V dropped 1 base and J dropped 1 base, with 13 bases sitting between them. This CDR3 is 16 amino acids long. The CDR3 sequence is CASSLVGSLKNTEAFF. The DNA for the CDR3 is TGTGCCAGCAGCTTAGTGGGCAGTTTAAAGAACACTGAAGCTTTCTTT.

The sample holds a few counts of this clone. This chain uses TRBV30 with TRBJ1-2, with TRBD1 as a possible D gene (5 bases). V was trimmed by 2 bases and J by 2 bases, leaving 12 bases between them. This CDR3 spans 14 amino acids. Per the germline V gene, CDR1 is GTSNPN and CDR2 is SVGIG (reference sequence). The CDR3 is CAWSPGQGNYGYTF. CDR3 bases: TGTGCCTGGAGTCCAGGGCAGGGAAACTATGGCTACACCTTC.

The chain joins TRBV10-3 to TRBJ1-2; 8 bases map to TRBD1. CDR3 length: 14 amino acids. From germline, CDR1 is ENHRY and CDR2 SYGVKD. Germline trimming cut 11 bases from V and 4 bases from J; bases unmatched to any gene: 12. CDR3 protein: CAVRETGGSYGYTF. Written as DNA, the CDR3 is TGTGCCGTCCGAGAAACAGGGGGAAGCTATGGCTACACCTTC.

The CDR3 loop reads CASSYGGQLNTEAFF. Here the CDR3 DNA reads TGTGCCAGCAGTTACGGCGGACAGTTGAACACTGAAGCTTTCTTT. The chain has TRBV6-6 and TRBJ1-1, with D tentatively TRBD1 (6 bases). Trimming left V 2 bases short and J 0 bases short, with 10 bases between. Germline V gives CDR1 MNHNY, CDR2 SVGAGI (reference sequence). The CDR3 runs 15 residues.

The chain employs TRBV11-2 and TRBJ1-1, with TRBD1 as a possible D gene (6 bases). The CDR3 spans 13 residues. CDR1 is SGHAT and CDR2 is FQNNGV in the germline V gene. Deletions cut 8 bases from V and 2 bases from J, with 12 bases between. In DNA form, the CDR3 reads TGTGCCAGCGCGATGGACAGAAACACTGAAGCTTTCTTT. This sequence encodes CASAMDRNTEAFF.

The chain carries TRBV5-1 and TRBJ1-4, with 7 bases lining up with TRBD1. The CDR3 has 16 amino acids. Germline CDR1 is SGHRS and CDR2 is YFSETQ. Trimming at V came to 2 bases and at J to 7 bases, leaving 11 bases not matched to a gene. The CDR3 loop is CASSLLPAGGSEKLFF. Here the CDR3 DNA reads TGCGCCAGCAGCTTACTTCCGGCAGGGGGAAGTGAAAAACTGTTTTTT. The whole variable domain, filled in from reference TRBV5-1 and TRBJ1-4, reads KAGVTQTPRYLIKTRGQQVTLSCSPISGHRSVSWYQQTPGQGLQFLFEYFSETQRNKGNFPGRFSGRQFSNSRSEMNVSTLELGDSALYLCASSLLPAGGSEKLFFGSGTQLSVL.

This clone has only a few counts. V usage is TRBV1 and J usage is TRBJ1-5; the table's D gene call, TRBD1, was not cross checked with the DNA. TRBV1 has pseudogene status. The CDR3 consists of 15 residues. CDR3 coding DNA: TGCACCAGCAGCCAACGACAGGGCGAGAGGCAGCCCCAGCATTTT. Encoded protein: CTSSQRQGERQPQHF.

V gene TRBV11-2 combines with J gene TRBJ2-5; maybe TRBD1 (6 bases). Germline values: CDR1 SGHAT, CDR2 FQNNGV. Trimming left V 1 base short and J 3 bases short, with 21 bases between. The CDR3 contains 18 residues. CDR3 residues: CASSLGFGSGHQKETQYF. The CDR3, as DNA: TGTGCCAGCAGCTTAGGTTTCGGGTCGGGACACCAAAAAGAGACCCAGTACTTC.

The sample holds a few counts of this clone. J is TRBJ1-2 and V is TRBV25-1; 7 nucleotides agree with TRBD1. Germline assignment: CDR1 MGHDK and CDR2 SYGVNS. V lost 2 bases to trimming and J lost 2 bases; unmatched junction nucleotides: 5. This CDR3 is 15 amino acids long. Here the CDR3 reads CASSEAQGQNYGYTF. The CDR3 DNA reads TGTGCCAGCAGTGAAGCCCAGGGACAGAACTATGGCTACACCTTC.

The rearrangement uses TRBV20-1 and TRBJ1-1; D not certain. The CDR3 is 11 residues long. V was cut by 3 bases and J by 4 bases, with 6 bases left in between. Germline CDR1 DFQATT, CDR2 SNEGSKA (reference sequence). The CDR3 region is CSARLATEAFF. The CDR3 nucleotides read TGCAGTGCTAGGTTAGCCACTGAAGCTTTCTTT.

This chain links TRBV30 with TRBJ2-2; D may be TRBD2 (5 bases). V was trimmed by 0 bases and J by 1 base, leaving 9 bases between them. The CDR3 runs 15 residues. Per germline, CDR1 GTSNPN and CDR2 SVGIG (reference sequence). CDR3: CAWSVGLLNTGELFF. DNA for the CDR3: TGTGCCTGGAGTGTCGGACTCTTGAACACCGGGGAGCTGTTTTTT.

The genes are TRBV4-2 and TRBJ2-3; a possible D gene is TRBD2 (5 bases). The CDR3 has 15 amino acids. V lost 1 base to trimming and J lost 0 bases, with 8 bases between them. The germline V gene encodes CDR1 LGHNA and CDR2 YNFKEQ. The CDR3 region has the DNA TGTGCCAGCAGCCAAGGCGGGCAGAGCACAGATACGCAGTATTTT. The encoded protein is CASSQGGQSTDTQYF.

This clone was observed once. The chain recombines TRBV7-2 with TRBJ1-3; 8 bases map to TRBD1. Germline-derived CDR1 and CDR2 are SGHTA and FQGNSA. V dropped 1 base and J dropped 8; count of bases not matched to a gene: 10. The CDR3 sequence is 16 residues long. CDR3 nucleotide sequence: TGTGCCAGCAGCTTAGATAGCAGGGGGCAAGTGGACACCATATATTTT. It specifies CASSLDSRGQVDTIYF.

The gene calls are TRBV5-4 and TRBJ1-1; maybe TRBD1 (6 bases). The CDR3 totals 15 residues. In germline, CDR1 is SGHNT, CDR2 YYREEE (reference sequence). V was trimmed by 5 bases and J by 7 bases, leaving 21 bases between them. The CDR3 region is CASRSKTTGSGEAFF. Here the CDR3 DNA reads TGTGCCAGCAGATCAAAAACTACAGGGTCGGGTGAAGCTTTCTTT.